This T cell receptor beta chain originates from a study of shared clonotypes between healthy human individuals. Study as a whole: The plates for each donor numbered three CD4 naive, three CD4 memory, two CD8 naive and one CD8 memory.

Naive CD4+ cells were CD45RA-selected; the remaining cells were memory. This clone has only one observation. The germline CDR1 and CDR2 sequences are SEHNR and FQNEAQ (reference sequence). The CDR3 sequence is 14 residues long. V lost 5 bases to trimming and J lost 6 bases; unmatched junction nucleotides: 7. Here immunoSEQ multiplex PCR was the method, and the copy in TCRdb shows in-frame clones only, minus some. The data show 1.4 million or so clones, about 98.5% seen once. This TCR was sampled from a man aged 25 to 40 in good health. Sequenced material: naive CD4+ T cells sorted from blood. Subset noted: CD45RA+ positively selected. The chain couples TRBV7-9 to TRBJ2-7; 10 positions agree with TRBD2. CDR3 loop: CASSEPGLASEQYF. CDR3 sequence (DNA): TGTGCCAGCAGCGAACCGGGACTAGCGTCCGAGCAGTACTTC. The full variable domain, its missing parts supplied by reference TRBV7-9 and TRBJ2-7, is DTGVSQNPRHKITKRGQNVTFRCDPISEHNRLYWYRQTLGQGPEFLTYFQNEAQLEKSRLLSDRFSAERPKGSFSTLEIQRTEQGDSAMYLCASSEPGLASEQYFGPGTRLTVT.